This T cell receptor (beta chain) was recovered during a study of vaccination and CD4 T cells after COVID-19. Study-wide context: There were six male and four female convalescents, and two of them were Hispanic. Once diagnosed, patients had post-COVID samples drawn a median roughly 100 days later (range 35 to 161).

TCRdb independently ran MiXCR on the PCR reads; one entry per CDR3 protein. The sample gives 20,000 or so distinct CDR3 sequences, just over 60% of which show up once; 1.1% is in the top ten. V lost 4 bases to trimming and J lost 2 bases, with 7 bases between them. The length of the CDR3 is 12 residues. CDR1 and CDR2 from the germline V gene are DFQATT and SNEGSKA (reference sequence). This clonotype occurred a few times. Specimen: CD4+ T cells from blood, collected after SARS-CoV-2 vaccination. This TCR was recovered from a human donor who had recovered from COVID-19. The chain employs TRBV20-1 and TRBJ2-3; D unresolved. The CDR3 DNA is TGCAGTGCTAATCCCTACACAGATACGCAGTATTTT. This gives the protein CSANPYTDTQYF.